One and the same sample provided the 31 T cell receptor beta chains below, sequenced in a study of siplizumab effects on memory and regulatory T cells. The protocol was immunoSEQ multiplex PCR, while the TCRdb copy is restricted to in-frame clones and leaves out a portion. The sample has about 69,000 clones; 88% are singletons. Source material: Tregs sorted from blood. The receptors were gathered from a human donor in good health.

The rearrangement joins TRBV2 to TRBJ2-7; D remains unclear. Trimming took off 3 bases at V and 2 bases at J, with 17 bases between the two ends. Germline values: CDR1 SNHLY, CDR2 FYNNEI. This CDR3 spans 16 amino acids. This CDR3 reads CASSDRGWRLAYEQYF. In nucleotides, the CDR3 is TGTGCCAGCAGTGACCGTGGGTGGCGCCTAGCCTACGAGCAGTACTTC.

This clone was found once. CDR3 region: CASSVGLAEETQYF. The CDR3 bases are TGTGCCAGCAGTGTGGGACTAGCGGAAGAGACCCAGTACTTC. The chain employs TRBV2 and TRBJ2-5, with 11 bases matching TRBD2. Germline V gene sequence: CDR1 SNHLY, CDR2 FYNNEI. With V trimmed by 4 bases and J by 3 bases, 1 base remained unmatched. This CDR3 has 14 amino acids.

The V and J genes are TRBV14 and TRBJ2-2; D gene uncertain. Germline V gene data show CDR1 as SGHDN and CDR2 as FVKESK. The V end was cut by 1 base, the J end by 2 bases, with 5 bases between. The CDR3 loop spans 14 amino acids. The CDR3 bases are TGTGCCAGCAGCCAAGTGGGAAACACCGGGGAGCTGTTTTTT. Its protein product is CASSQVGNTGELFF.

The chain joins TRBV6-6 to TRBJ2-3, with a possible D match to TRBD1 (5 bases). Per germline, CDR1 MNHNY and CDR2 SVGAGI (reference sequence). V lost 6 bases and J lost 5, with 9 bases in between. The CDR3 is 12 amino acids. The CDR3 loop is CASRPDRDTQYF. The CDR3 region has the DNA TGTGCCAGCAGGCCCGACAGAGATACGCAGTATTTT.

The V gene is TRBV5-1, the J gene TRBJ1-2; TRBD1 is a possible D gene (5 bases). Germline CDR1 reads SGHRS; CDR2 reads YFSETQ. V dropped 0 bases and J dropped 6 bases, with 9 bases sitting between them. This CDR3 is 13 amino acids long. The CDR3 sequence: CASSLAQGHGYTF. In DNA, the CDR3 is TGCGCCAGCAGCTTGGCCCAGGGCCATGGCTACACCTTC.

The rearrangement links TRBV9 to TRBJ2-1, with 13 bases identical to TRBD2. V trimming: 0 bases; J trimming: 8 bases; junction bases outside the gene matches: 8. CDR3 length equals 17 residues. The V gene's germline CDR1 is SGDLS and CDR2 YYNGEE. The CDR3 sequence: CASSVAGLAGRLDEQFF. The CDR3 DNA sequence: TGTGCCAGCAGCGTAGCGGGACTAGCGGGAAGATTGGATGAGCAGTTCTTC.

The chain recombines TRBV2 with TRBJ2-7, with 8 bases that match TRBD2. V lost 10 bases, J lost 12 bases, and 8 bases stayed unmatched. The germline V gene has CDR1 SNHLY and CDR2 FYNNEI. The CDR3 is 10 amino acids. In DNA form, the CDR3 reads TGTGCCACCCCTTTTACTAGCGGGTACTTC. It specifies CATPFTSGYF.

V gene TRBV11-3 combines with J gene TRBJ2-1, with D tentatively TRBD1 (5 bases). Trimming pared 3 bases from V and 3 bases from J, leaving 12 bases between. Germline CDR1 SGHNT, CDR2 YENEEA. The CDR3 consists of 15 residues. The chain's CDR3 is CASSLTYDSYNEQFF. The CDR3 DNA is TGTGCCAGCAGCTTGACGTACGACAGCTACAATGAGCAGTTCTTC.

The V call is TRBV28, the J call TRBJ1-5; D is unclear. Germline assignment: CDR1 MDHEN and CDR2 SYDVKM. Trimming took 3 bases from V and 3 from J, leaving 21 bases between them. This CDR3 has 18 amino acids. The CDR3 loop reads CASSFGWASTQFNQPQHF. CDR3 nucleotides: TGTGCCAGCAGTTTCGGGTGGGCTTCCACTCAGTTCAATCAGCCCCAGCATTTT.

The V and J genes are TRBV11-3 and TRBJ2-1; the match to TRBD2 covers 13 bases. J lost 15 bases, V lost 3 bases, and 11 bases had no gene match. The CDR3 length is 15 residues. Germline V gene data show CDR1 as SGHNT and CDR2 as YENEEA. The CDR3 nucleotides read TGTGCCAGCAGCTTCGAACTAGCGGGAGGGCCATCTCCGTTCTTC. It yields the protein CASSFELAGGPSPFF. The variable domain in full, with the rest retrieved from reference TRBV11-3 and TRBJ2-1, is EAGVVQSPRYKIIEKKQPVAFWCNPISGHNTLYWYLQNLGQGPELLIRYENEEAVDDSQLPKDRFSAERLKGVDSTLKIQPAELGDSAVYLCASSFELAGGPSPFFGPGTRLTVL.

This chain joins TRBV6-6 and TRBJ2-7; D call uncertain. V was shortened by 4 bases and J by 1 base, with 5 bases between the two germline ends. The CDR3 consists of 12 residues. Germline CDR1 is MNHNY and CDR2 is SVGAGI (reference sequence). The CDR3 sequence: CASSSGSYEQYF. The DNA for the CDR3 is TGTGCCAGCAGTTCGGGTTCCTACGAGCAGTACTTC.

This chain joins TRBV18 and TRBJ2-2, with D unclear. CDR3 length: 11 amino acids. Germline V gives CDR1 KGHSH, CDR2 LQKENI. The V end was cut by 4 bases, the J end by 5 bases, with 2 bases between. In DNA, the CDR3 is TGTGCCAGCTCACGGACCGGGGAGCTGTTTTTT. This encodes CASSRTGELFF.

This chain uses TRBV6-1 with TRBJ2-5; D is perhaps TRBD1 or TRBD2 (6 bases each). Germline CDR1 MNHNS, CDR2 SASEGT. V lost 6 bases and J lost 5, with 19 bases in between. The CDR3 loop spans 15 amino acids. The CDR3 loop is CASSLQGGSAETQYF. CDR3 coding DNA: TGTGCCAGCAGCCTACAGGGAGGTTCGGCCGAGACCCAGTACTTC.

A note on this clone: One end of the junction varies from germline; a read error may be responsible. As DNA, the CDR3 is TGTGCCAGCACTTACGGACAGGCTGGCATTCAGTACTTC. Its protein product is CASTYGQAGIQYF. The chain uses TRBV6-5 and TRBJ2-4; 7 bases align to TRBD1. Germline values: CDR1 MNHEY, CDR2 SVGAGI. The CDR3 is 13 residues long.

This CDR3 reads CSVDGVNEQFF. The CDR3, as DNA: TGCAGCGTTGATGGAGTGAATGAGCAGTTCTTC. V gene TRBV29-1 combines with J gene TRBJ2-1; D unresolved. The V end was cut by 3 bases, the J end by 7 bases, with 7 bases between. The CDR3 has 11 amino acids. Germline V gene lookup returns CDR1 SQVTM and CDR2 ANQGSEA.

This clone showed up just a few times. This sequence joins TRBV10-3 and TRBJ1-1; D is unclear. V lost 0 bases and J lost 6, with 14 bases in between. This CDR3 is 15 amino acids long. CDR1 is ENHRY, CDR2 SYGVKD, per germline. The chain's CDR3 is CAISESPVLSPEAFF. CDR3 coding DNA: TGTGCCATCAGTGAGTCGCCAGTTTTAAGCCCTGAAGCTTTCTTT.

The J gene is TRBJ2-7, the V gene TRBV18; no definite D call. The CDR3 runs 16 residues. Germline V CDR1 and CDR2: KGHSH, LQKENI. V was trimmed by 3 bases and J by 2 bases, leaving 17 bases between them. The CDR3 coding sequence is TGTGCCAGCTCACCGGCCCCCCCGGCACACACCTACGAGCAGTACTTC. Encoded protein: CASSPAPPAHTYEQYF.

The rearrangement joins TRBV30 to TRBJ1-1; tentative D call: TRBD1 (5 bases). The CDR3 sequence is 14 residues long. Germline assignment: CDR1 GTSNPN and CDR2 SVGIG (reference sequence). Trimming removed 1 base from V and 4 bases from J, with 13 bases in between. The CDR3 loop reads CAWSEGRVATEAFF. The CDR3, as DNA: TGTGCCTGGAGTGAAGGCAGGGTGGCCACTGAAGCTTTCTTT.

The chain combines TRBV7-2 with TRBJ2-5; maybe TRBD1 (5 bases). This CDR3 contains 13 residues. The germline gives CDR1 SGHTA, CDR2 FQGNSA. Between the trimmed V and J ends, which lost 5 bases and 5 bases, there was a span of 12 bases. The CDR3 bases are TGTGCCAGCAGCAAGGACAACTGGGAGACCCAGTACTTC. Translation: CASSKDNWETQYF.

This chain uses TRBV19 with TRBJ1-1; 10 bases fit TRBD1. This CDR3 has 17 amino acids. Germline CDR1 is LNHDA and CDR2 is SQIVND (reference sequence). After removal of 0 bases from V and 3 bases from J, the junction contained 7 bases not matched to a gene. CDR3 region: CASSIDVTGGVYTEAFF. The CDR3 DNA is TGTGCCAGTAGTATAGATGTGACAGGGGGCGTCTACACTGAAGCTTTCTTT.

This clone has a single count. DNA for the CDR3: TGTGCCAGCAGCTCTAACCTCGGATCCCCATCCGATGAGCAGTTCTTC. It codes for CASSSNLGSPSDEQFF. The V gene is TRBV7-9, the J gene TRBJ2-1, with no clear D. Germline CDR1 is SEHNR and CDR2 is FQNEAQ (reference sequence). The CDR3 is 16 amino acids. The germline V and J ends were trimmed by 4 bases and 8 bases, with 21 bases remaining between them.

V gene TRBV10-3 combines with J gene TRBJ2-7; 10 bases match TRBD2. The CDR3 spans 15 residues. The ends lost 6 bases at V and 0 bases at J; junction bases unmatched: 5. Germline V gives CDR1 ENHRY, CDR2 SYGVKD. In nucleotides, the CDR3 is TGTGCCATCAGCCAACCTAGCGGGAGCTCCTACGAGCAGTACTTC. Protein sequence: CAISQPSGSSYEQYF.

On this clone: Relative to the germline gene, one junction end is altered; a read error may explain this. The J gene is TRBJ2-7, the V gene TRBV28; 12 bases map to TRBD2. CDR3 size: 15 residues. Per germline, CDR1 MDHEN and CDR2 SYDVKM. This CDR3 is CASSLGRLASGRANF. CDR3 sequence (DNA): TGTGCCAGCAGTCTTGGCCGCTTGGCTAGCGGGAGGGCCAACTTC.

The chain employs TRBV4-1 and TRBJ1-5; possible D gene TRBD1, 6 bases. This CDR3 contains 16 residues. Trimming removed 0 bases from V and 1 base from J, with 10 bases in between. Germline CDR1 is MGHRA and CDR2 is YSYEKL. This CDR3 is CASSQDWGASNQPQHF. For the CDR3, the DNA is TGCGCCAGCAGCCAAGATTGGGGGGCAAGCAATCAGCCCCAGCATTTT.

V usage is TRBV5-1 and J usage is TRBJ2-1; TRBD2 aligns across 10 bases. Looked up from germline, CDR1 is SGHRS and CDR2 is YFSETQ. The CDR3 is 15 residues long. Trimming removed 4 bases from V and 4 bases from J; junction bases left unmatched: 5. CDR3 in DNA: TGCGCCAGCAGCCCGACTAGCGGGCTGTACAATGAGCAGTTCTTC. Encoded protein: CASSPTSGLYNEQFF.

The chain employs TRBV7-3 and TRBJ2-3, with TRBD1 matching 7 bases. In germline, CDR1 is SGHTA, CDR2 FQGTGA. After removal of 6 bases from V and 2 bases from J, the junction contained 5 bases not matched to a gene. CDR3 length equals 14 residues. This CDR3 is CASRAGTATDTQYF. Here the CDR3 DNA reads TGTGCCAGCAGGGCTGGGACAGCCACAGATACGCAGTATTTT.

The rearrangement uses TRBV4-3 and TRBJ2-1, with D uncertain. The CDR3 has 16 residues. Looked up from germline, CDR1 is LGHNA and CDR2 is YSLEER. The germline V and J ends were trimmed by 1 base and 0 bases, with 10 bases remaining between them. The CDR3 DNA reads as TGCGCCAGCAGCCAAGTAGCTACTTTCTCCTACAATGAGCAGTTCTTC. Translated, it gives CASSQVATFSYNEQFF.

The chain employs TRBV18 and TRBJ2-3; a possible D gene is TRBD1 (7 bases). The CDR3 spans 15 residues. Trimming stripped 0 bases from V and 4 bases from J, with 11 bases between. Germline V CDR1 and CDR2: KGHSH, LQKENI. CDR3 in DNA: TGTGCCAGCTCACCACCAGGCAGGGGGGCAGATACGCAGTATTTT. Its protein product is CASSPPGRGADTQYF.

This rearrangement joins TRBV7-3 to TRBJ2-1; TRBD2 matches 10 bases. The germline V gene has CDR1 SGHTA and CDR2 FQGTGA. J lost 7 bases, V lost 1 base, and 10 bases had no gene match. CDR3 size: 17 residues. This CDR3 reads CASSLRPRLAGDNEQFF. CDR3 nucleotide sequence: TGTGCCAGCAGCTTAAGGCCGCGGCTAGCGGGAGATAATGAGCAGTTCTTC.

This sequence joins TRBV19 and TRBJ2-2; 8 nucleotides line up with TRBD1. Unmatched junction bases numbered 24, after V lost 3 bases and J lost 6 bases. CDR3 size: 21 residues. From germline, CDR1 is LNHDA and CDR2 SQIVND (reference sequence). The CDR3, as DNA: TGTGCCAGTAGTATCTTTTTTTTTAGAGGTGGCCAAGGACAGGGCTCCGGGGAGCTGTTTTTT. It yields the protein CASSIFFFRGGQGQGSGELFF.

This clone came up a few times. The chain combines TRBV7-2 with TRBJ2-7; no clear D. Germline CDR1 and CDR2: SGHTA and FQGNSA. V lost 1 base and J 3 bases, leaving 7 bases between the germline ends. The CDR3 extends over 13 amino acids. The CDR3 spells CASSLELFYEQYF. CDR3 bases: TGTGCCAGCAGCTTAGAGCTGTTCTACGAGCAGTACTTC.